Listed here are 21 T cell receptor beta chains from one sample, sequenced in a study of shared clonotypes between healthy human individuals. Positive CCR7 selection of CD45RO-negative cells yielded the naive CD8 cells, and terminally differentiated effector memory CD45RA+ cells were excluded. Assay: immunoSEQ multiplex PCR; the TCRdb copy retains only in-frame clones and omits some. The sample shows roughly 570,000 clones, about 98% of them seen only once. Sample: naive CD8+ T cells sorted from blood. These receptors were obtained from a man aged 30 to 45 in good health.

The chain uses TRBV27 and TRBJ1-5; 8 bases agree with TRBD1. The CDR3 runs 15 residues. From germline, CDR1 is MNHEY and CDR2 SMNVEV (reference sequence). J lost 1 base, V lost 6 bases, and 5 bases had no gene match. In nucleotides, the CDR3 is TGTGCCAGCAGCCCAGGGGGCGTAAGCAATCAGCCCCAGCATTTT. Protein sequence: CASSPGGVSNQPQHF.

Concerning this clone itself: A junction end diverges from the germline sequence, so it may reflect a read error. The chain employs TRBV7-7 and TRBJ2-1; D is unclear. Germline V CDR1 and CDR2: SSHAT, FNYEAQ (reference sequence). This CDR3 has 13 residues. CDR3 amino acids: CASSPGRYNEQFF. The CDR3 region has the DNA TGTGCTAGCAGCCCAGGACGGTACAATGAGCAGTTCTTC.

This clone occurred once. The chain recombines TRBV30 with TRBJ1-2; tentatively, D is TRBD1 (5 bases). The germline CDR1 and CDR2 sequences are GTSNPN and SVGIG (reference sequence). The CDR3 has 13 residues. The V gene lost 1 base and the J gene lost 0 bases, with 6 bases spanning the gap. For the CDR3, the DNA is TGTGCCTGGAGTGAGGGGCCTAACTATGGCTACACCTTC. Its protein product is CAWSEGPNYGYTF.

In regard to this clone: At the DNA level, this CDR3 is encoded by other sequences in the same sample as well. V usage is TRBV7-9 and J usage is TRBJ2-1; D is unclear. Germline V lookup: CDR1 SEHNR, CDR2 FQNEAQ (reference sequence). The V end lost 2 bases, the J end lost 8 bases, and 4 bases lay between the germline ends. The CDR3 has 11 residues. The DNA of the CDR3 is TGTGCCAGCAGCTTATGGGATGAGCAGTTCTTC. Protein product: CASSLWDEQFF.

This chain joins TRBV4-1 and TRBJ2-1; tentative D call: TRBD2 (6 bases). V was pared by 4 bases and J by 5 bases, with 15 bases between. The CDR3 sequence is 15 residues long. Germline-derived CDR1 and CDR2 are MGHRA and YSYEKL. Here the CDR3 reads CASSPVELADNEQFF. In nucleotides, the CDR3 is TGCGCCAGCAGCCCCGTGGAGTTAGCGGACAATGAGCAGTTCTTC.

DNA of the CDR3: TGTGCCAGCAGCCAAGATGCTAGCGGGAGGACTATCTCCTACGAGCAGTACTTC. This sequence encodes CASSQDASGRTISYEQYF. This chain joins TRBV4-2 and TRBJ2-7; 11 positions agree with TRBD2. The CDR3 runs 18 residues. J was trimmed by 0 bases and V by 0 bases; bases with no gene match: 7. Germline V gene sequence: CDR1 LGHNA, CDR2 YNFKEQ.

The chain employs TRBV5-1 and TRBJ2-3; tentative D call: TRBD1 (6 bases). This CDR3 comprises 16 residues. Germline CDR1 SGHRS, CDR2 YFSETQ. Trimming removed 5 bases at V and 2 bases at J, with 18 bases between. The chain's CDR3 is CASSPSGVGPTDTQYF. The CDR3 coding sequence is TGCGCCAGCAGTCCCTCAGGGGTCGGGCCCACAGATACGCAGTATTTT.

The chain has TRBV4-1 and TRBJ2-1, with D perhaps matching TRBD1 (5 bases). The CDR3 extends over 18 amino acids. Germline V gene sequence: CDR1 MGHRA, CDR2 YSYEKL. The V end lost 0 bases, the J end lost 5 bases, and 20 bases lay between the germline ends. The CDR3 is CASSQDVGALSTNNEQFF. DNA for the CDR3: TGCGCCAGCAGCCAAGACGTTGGGGCCCTCTCTACGAACAATGAGCAGTTCTTC.

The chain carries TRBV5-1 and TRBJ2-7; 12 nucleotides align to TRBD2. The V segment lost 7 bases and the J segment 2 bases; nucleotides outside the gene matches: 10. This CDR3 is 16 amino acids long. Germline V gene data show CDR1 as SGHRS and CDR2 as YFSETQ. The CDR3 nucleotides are TGCGCCAGCTCCTCAGGAGGACTAGCGGGGACCTACGAGCAGTACTTC. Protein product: CASSSGGLAGTYEQYF.

CDR3: CASRRGLAGGIVYNEQFF. In nucleotides, the CDR3 is TGTGCCAGCAGACGAGGACTAGCGGGAGGAATAGTATACAATGAGCAGTTCTTC. The chain combines TRBV5-5 with TRBJ2-1; TRBD2 matches at 14 bases. V lost 5 bases to trimming and J lost 4 bases; unmatched junction nucleotides: 11. The CDR3 is made up of 18 amino acids. The V gene's germline CDR1 is SGHKS and CDR2 YYEKEE (reference sequence).

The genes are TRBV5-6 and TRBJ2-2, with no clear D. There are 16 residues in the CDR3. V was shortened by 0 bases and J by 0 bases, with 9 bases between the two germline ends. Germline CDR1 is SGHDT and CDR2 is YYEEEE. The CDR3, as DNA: TGTGCCAGCAGCTTGGAACTCGACGCGAACACCGGGGAGCTGTTTTTT. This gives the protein CASSLELDANTGELFF.

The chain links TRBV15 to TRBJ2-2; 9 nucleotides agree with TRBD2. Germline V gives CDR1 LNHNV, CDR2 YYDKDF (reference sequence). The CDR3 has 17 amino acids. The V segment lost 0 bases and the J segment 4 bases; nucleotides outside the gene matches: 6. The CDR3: CATSRDLASGVTGELFF. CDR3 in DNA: TGTGCCACCAGCAGAGATTTGGCTAGCGGGGTCACCGGGGAGCTGTTTTTT.

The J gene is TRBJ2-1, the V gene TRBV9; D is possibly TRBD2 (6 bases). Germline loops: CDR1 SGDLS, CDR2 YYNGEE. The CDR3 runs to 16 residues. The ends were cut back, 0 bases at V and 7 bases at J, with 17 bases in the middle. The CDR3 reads CASSVDMGGYLNEQFF. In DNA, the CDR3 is TGTGCCAGCAGCGTAGATATGGGGGGATACTTGAATGAGCAGTTCTTC.

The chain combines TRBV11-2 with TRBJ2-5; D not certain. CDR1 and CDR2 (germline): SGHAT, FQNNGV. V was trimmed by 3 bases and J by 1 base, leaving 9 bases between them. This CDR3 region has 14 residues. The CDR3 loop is CASSFRTGQETQYF. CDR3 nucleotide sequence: TGTGCCAGCAGCTTCCGGACCGGCCAAGAGACCCAGTACTTC.

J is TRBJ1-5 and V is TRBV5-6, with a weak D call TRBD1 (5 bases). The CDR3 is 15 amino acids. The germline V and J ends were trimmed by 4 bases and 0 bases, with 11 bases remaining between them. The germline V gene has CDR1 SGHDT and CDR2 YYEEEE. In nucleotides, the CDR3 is TGTGCCAGCAGCGCCTCAGGGAATAGCAATCAGCCCCAGCATTTT. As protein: CASSASGNSNQPQHF. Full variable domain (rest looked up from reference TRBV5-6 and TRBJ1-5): DAGVTQSPTHLIKTRGQQVTLRCSPKSGHDTVSWYQQALGQGPQFIFQYYEEEERQRGNFPDRFSGHQFPNYSSELNVNALLLGDSALYLCASSASGNSNQPQHFGDGTRLSIL.

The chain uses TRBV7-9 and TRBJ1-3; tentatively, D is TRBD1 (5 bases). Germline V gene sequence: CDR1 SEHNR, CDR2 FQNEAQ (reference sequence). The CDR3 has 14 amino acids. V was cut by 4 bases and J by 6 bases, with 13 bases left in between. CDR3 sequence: CASSWDGPLNTIYF. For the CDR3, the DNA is TGTGCCAGCAGCTGGGACGGGCCCCTAAACACCATATATTTT.

This CDR3 is CASRRSGTDNEQFF. The DNA of the CDR3 is TGTGCCAGCAGACGTTCCGGGACAGACAATGAGCAGTTCTTC. The V and J genes are TRBV27 and TRBJ2-1; 7 nucleotides match TRBD1. The germline gives CDR1 MNHEY, CDR2 SMNVEV (reference sequence). Trimming took 6 bases from V and 5 from J; bases not matched to a gene: 7. The CDR3 is 14 residues long.

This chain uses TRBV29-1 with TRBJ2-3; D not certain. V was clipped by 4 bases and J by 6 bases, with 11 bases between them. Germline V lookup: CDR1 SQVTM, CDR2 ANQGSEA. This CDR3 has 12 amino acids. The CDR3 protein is CSVVVTPDTQYF. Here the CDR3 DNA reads TGCAGCGTTGTGGTAACGCCCGATACGCAGTATTTT.

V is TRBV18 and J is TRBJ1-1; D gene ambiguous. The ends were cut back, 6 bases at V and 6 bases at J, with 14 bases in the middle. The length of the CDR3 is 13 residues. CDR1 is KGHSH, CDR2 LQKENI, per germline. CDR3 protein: CASSRGVGPEAFF. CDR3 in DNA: TGTGCCAGCTCTCGTGGCGTCGGCCCTGAAGCTTTCTTT.

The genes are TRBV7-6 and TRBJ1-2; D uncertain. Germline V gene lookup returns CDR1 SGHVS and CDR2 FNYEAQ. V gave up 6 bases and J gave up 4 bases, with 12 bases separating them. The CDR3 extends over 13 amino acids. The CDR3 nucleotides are TGTGCCAGCAGTCCTAATCCGACCTATGGCTACACCTTC. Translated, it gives CASSPNPTYGYTF.

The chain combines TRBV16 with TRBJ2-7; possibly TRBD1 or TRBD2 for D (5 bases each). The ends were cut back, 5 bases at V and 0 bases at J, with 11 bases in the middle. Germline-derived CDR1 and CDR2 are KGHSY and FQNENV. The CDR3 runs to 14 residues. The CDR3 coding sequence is TGTGCCAGCAGCGGGGACCCGAGCTCCTACGAGCAGTACTTC. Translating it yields CASSGDPSSYEQYF.